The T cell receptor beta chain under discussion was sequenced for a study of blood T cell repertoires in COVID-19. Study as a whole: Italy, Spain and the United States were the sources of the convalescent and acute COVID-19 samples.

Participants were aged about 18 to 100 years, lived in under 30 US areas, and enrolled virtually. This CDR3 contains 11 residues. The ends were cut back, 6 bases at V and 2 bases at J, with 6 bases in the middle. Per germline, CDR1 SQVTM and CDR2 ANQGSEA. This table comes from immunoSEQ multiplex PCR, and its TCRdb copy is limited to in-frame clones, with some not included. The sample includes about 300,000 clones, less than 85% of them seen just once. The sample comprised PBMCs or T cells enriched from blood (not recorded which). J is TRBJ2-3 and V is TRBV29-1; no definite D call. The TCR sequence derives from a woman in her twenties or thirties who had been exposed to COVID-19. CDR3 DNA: TGCAGCGTCGGGTCCACAGATACGCAGTATTTT. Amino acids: CSVGSTDTQYF.